Listed below are T cell receptor beta chains from one sample, sequenced in a study of blood T cell repertoires in COVID-19. The assay was immunoSEQ multiplex PCR, and TCRdb's table has in-frame clones only and misses some. The sample consists of roughly 350,000 clones, 90% to 95% of them appearing once. The material sequenced was peripheral blood. Source of these receptors: a woman under 30 who had recovered from COVID-19. Both conserved end residues are trimmed from each CDR3. Each record gives: V gene, CDR3 protein.

TRBV5-1 ASSLATSGMWNEQF
TRBV19 ASSRQVSGANVLT
TRBV7-9 ASSPGTGESVGYT
TRBV2 ASSKDRAGNQPQH
TRBV5-4 ASSAGQTNYGYT
TRBV12-3/TRBV12-4 ASSFKNTGELF
TRBV5-4 ASSRTGYSGNTIY
TRBV6-1 ASSERTGISGNTIY
TRBV6-2/TRBV6-3 ASSYSRRRGQTEAF
TRBV7-2 ASSAKRANYGYT
TRBV5-4 ASSLGTVVGEAEAF
TRBV12-5 ASGLERGRRF
TRBV24-1 ATSDDDRGLGGYT
TRBV11-2 ASSLLTSGDNEQF
TRBV9 AIHRGSDSGANVLT
TRBV25-1 ASSPARGAQETQY
TRBV9 ASGGQGRSYGYT
TRBV7-7 ASSKSGTPAYNEQF
TRBV7-2 ASSLYSEQF
TRBV6-5 ASSLRRDTEAF
TRBV9 ASSVGGEAGYT
TRBV29-1 SVELGGGEKLF